This T cell receptor (beta chain) derives from a study of T cell responses to AZD1222 COVID-19 vaccine. The study, taken as a whole, reports: Repertoire sampling happened only post peak T cell response.

The protocol was immunoSEQ multiplex PCR, while the TCRdb copy is restricted to in-frame clones and leaves out a portion. The sample holds fewer than 100,000 clones; roughly 88% are singletons and the top ten take 15% to 20%. To note about this clone: Its antigen is unknown.

The V and J ends lost 6 bases and 0 bases respectively, with 13 bases between them. This CDR3 is 15 amino acids long. Germline V gene sequence: CDR1 MDHEN, CDR2 SYDVKM. J is TRBJ2-3 and V is TRBV28, with D perhaps TRBD1 (5 bases). Specimen: peripheral blood, collected on day 0 of AZD1222 vaccination. This receptor was obtained from an adult in good health. The CDR3 nucleotides read TGTGCCAGCAGGGGGCAGGGAACTAGCACAGATACGCAGTATTTT. Translation gives CASRGQGTSTDTQYF.